A few counts support the clone carrying this T cell receptor beta chain. The record originates from a study of T cells after yellow fever vaccination. A process of 5'RACE template switching, which added a universal primer site and UMIs, was used to make TCR cDNA. Via MiXCR, TCRdb re-called the 5' RACE reads, giving one row per CDR3 protein. Found here are a few hundred thousand distinct CDR3 sequences, about 4% of them singletons; the top ten hold around 24%. The CDR3 spans 14 residues. The V and J ends lost 4 bases and 9 bases respectively, with 13 bases between them. The V gene's germline CDR1 is MGHRA and CDR2 YSYEKL.

This TCR came from a man between 18 and 35 years old who received the YFV17D yellow fever vaccine. The source material was PBMCs, sampled 5 days after the yellow fever booster vaccination. The chain links TRBV4-1 to TRBJ1-6; weak D call: TRBD1 (5 bases). This CDR3 reads CASSRIGRVSPLHF. The CDR3 DNA reads as TGCGCCAGCAGCCGGATTGGCAGGGTTTCACCCCTCCACTTT.